This paragraph covers one T cell receptor (beta chain) sequence. The data were obtained in a study of blood T cell repertoires in COVID-19. Study-level background: Whether acute or convalescent, the COVID-19 samples came from the United States, Italy and Spain. Sources were T cells, B-cell-depleted T cells, or PBMCs; the material itself was cDNA or gDNA.

The germline gives CDR1 GTSNPN, CDR2 SVGIG (reference sequence). CDR3 length equals 12 residues. V lost 1 base and J lost 16; bases outside the gene matches: 8. Per the study methods: Nucleated cell counts were estimated from reference gene primer amplification. TCRdb keeps only in-frame clones here, not all; method: immunoSEQ multiplex PCR. V, J and clone size derive from that table, while D and trimming were established from the DNA sequence. The sample carries 110,000 to 150,000 clones, 75% to 90% recorded once. The sequence was obtained from a woman older than 75 with acute or convalescent COVID-19. The V and J genes are TRBV30 and TRBJ2-1, with 9 bases matching TRBD2. Material: peripheral blood. As DNA, the CDR3 is TGTGCCTGGAGTGGGGCTAGCGGGGTCGCTTTCTTC. Translation: CAWSGASGVAFF.